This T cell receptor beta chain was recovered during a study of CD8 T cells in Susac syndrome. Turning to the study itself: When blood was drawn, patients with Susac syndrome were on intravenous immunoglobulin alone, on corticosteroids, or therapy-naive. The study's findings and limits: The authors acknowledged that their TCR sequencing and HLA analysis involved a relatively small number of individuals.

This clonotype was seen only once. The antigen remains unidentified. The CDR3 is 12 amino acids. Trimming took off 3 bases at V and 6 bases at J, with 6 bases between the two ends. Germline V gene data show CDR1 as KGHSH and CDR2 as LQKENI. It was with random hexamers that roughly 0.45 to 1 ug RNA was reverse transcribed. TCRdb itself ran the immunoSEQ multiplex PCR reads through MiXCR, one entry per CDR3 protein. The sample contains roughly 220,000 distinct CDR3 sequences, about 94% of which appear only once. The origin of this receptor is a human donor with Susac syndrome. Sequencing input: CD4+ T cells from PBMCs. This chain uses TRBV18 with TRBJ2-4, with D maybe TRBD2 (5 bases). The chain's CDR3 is CASSPGVNIQYF. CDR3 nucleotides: TGTGCCAGCTCACCCGGGGTAAACATTCAGTACTTC.